What follows are 17 T cell receptor beta chains derived from one specimen sequenced in a study of blood T cell repertoires in COVID-19. Some clones are missing from TCRdb's copy, which holds only in-frame ones; the method was immunoSEQ multiplex PCR. The table has approximately 350,000 clones, 86% seen once. Sample: peripheral blood. Every receptor here comes from a woman between 55 and 75 years old with COVID-19, enrolled during active disease.

In DNA, the CDR3 is TGCAGCGTTGAAGGGAATGTGGGCTCGTACAATGAGCAGTTCTTC. This codes for CSVEGNVGSYNEQFF. J is TRBJ2-1 and V is TRBV29-1; D not certain. Germline V lookup: CDR1 SQVTM, CDR2 ANQGSEA. This CDR3 region has 15 residues. Trimming took 1 base from V and 4 from J, leaving 14 bases between them.

This chain uses TRBV18 with TRBJ1-1; D is unresolved. The CDR3 contains 13 residues. Trimming removed 1 base at V and 4 bases at J, with 7 bases between. Germline CDR1 is KGHSH and CDR2 is LQKENI. The CDR3 DNA reads as TGTGCCAGCTCACCACTTATTAGCACTGAAGCTTTCTTT. This encodes CASSPLISTEAFF.

CDR3 nucleotides: TGTGCCAGCAGTGAGACAGTATCTGAAGCTTTCTTT. This gives the protein CASSETVSEAFF. V is TRBV25-1 and J is TRBJ1-1; tentatively, D is TRBD1 (5 bases). V was trimmed by 3 bases and J by 6 bases, leaving 8 bases between them. CDR3 length equals 12 residues. Per germline, CDR1 MGHDK and CDR2 SYGVNS.

The chain carries TRBV6-5 and TRBJ1-2, with a possible D match to TRBD1 (5 bases). Germline CDR1 is MNHEY and CDR2 is SVGAGI. V shed 5 bases and J shed 4 bases, with 11 bases lying between them. CDR3 length: 13 residues. Here the CDR3 reads CASSKKDTYGYTF. In DNA, the CDR3 is TGTGCCAGCAGTAAAAAGGACACCTATGGCTACACCTTC.

A note on this clone: This sample includes further DNA sequences coding for the same CDR3. The V call is TRBV12-3 or TRBV12-4, the J call TRBJ1-1; D perhaps matches TRBD1 (6 bases). The CDR3 has 11 residues. V lost 5 bases to trimming and J lost 7 bases, with 8 bases between them. Here the CDR3 DNA reads TGTGCCAGCAGTCGGACAGTTGAAGCTTTCTTT. It specifies CASSRTVEAFF.

J is TRBJ1-5 and V is TRBV19, with 8 bases matching TRBD1. V shed 7 bases and J 6 bases; nucleotides not matched to a gene: 8. The CDR3 is 14 residues long. Germline lookup yields CDR1 LNHDA and CDR2 SQIVND (reference sequence). CDR3: CASMADRGGQPQHF. CDR3 DNA: TGTGCCAGTATGGCTGACAGGGGAGGTCAGCCCCAGCATTTT. Variable domain in full (rest from reference TRBV19 and TRBJ1-5): DGGITQSPKYLFRKEGQNVTLSCEQNLNHDAMYWYRQDPGQGLRLIYYSQIVNDFQKGDIAEGYSVSREKKESFPLTVTSAQKNPTAFYLCASMADRGGQPQHFGDGTRLSIL.

J is TRBJ2-1 and V is TRBV11-3, with 7 positions matching TRBD1. Unmatched junction bases numbered 4, after V lost 4 bases and J lost 4 bases. The CDR3 is 14 residues long. Germline assignment: CDR1 SGHNT and CDR2 YENEEA. The CDR3 protein is CASSSQQGYNEQFF. The CDR3 region has the DNA TGTGCCAGCAGCTCACAACAGGGGTACAATGAGCAGTTCTTC.

This chain uses TRBV7-2 with TRBJ2-1, with D maybe TRBD2 (6 bases). CDR1 and CDR2 (germline): SGHTA, FQGNSA. The germline V and J ends were trimmed by 5 bases and 7 bases, with 15 bases remaining between them. This CDR3 has 14 residues. This CDR3 is CASSPLEGENEQFF. The CDR3 nucleotides read TGTGCCAGCAGCCCTTTGGAGGGTGAGAATGAGCAGTTCTTC.

The rearrangement links TRBV5-1 to TRBJ2-1, with a weak D call TRBD2 (6 bases). Germline values: CDR1 SGHRS, CDR2 YFSETQ. V lost 1 base and J lost 7, with 12 bases in between. There are 14 residues in the CDR3. Written as DNA, the CDR3 is TGCGCCAGCAGCTTGCTGGGGGGTGGGAATGAGCAGTTCTTC. This gives the protein CASSLLGGGNEQFF.

The rearrangement joins TRBV19 to TRBJ2-3, with D perhaps TRBD1 (7 bases). With 7 bases removed from V and 0 bases from J, the gap between germline ends came to 20 bases. Germline V gene sequence: CDR1 LNHDA, CDR2 SQIVND (reference sequence). This CDR3 has 17 residues. The CDR3 is CASKTNGGRGSTDTQYF. CDR3 DNA: TGTGCCAGTAAAACCAACGGGGGCAGGGGGAGCACAGATACGCAGTATTTT.

The J gene is TRBJ2-7, the V gene TRBV6-5; D may be TRBD2 (5 bases). Trimming took off 8 bases at V and 2 bases at J, with 19 bases between the two ends. This CDR3 region has 15 residues. Germline V lookup: CDR1 MNHEY, CDR2 SVGAGI. The CDR3 sequence is CASSLVGSRAYEQYF. CDR3 bases: TGTGCCAGCTCTCTCGTGGGATCGAGGGCCTACGAGCAGTACTTC.

The chain uses TRBV28 and TRBJ2-7; 7 bases match TRBD1. Germline loops: CDR1 MDHEN, CDR2 SYDVKM. The CDR3 length is 14 residues. V gave up 6 bases and J gave up 3 bases; unmatched junction bases: 8. In DNA, the CDR3 is TGTGCCAGCAGCCTAACAGGGGATAACTACGAGCAGTACTTC. This sequence encodes CASSLTGDNYEQYF.

V gene TRBV3-1 (or the pseudogene TRBV3-2) combines with J gene TRBJ2-1, with 9 bases identical to TRBD2. Germline V gene sequence: CDR1 LGHDT, CDR2 YNNKEL (reference sequence). The CDR3 runs to 16 residues. V dropped 3 bases and J dropped 1; count of bases not matched to a gene: 4. CDR3 protein: CASSQGTSTSYNEQFF. The CDR3 nucleotides are TGTGCCAGCAGCCAGGGGACTAGCACGTCCTACAATGAGCAGTTCTTC.

This chain connects TRBV25-1 to TRBJ2-3, with 8 bases that match TRBD2. Unmatched junction bases numbered 7, after V lost 1 base and J lost 1 base. CDR1 is MGHDK, CDR2 SYGVNS, per germline. The CDR3 sequence is 17 residues long. The CDR3 region is CASSEFSGVSGTDTQYF. In DNA, the CDR3 is TGTGCCAGCAGTGAATTTAGCGGGGTATCGGGCACAGATACGCAGTATTTT.

This clone came up once. The chain recombines TRBV7-2 with TRBJ1-1; 9 positions agree with TRBD1. The length of the CDR3 is 15 residues. J gave up 3 bases and V 5 bases, and 7 bases lay outside the gene matches. Germline CDR1 and CDR2: SGHTA and FQGNSA. The CDR3 protein is CASSETGGRDTEAFF. DNA of the CDR3: TGTGCCAGCAGCGAAACAGGGGGCCGGGACACTGAAGCTTTCTTT.

CDR3 in DNA: TGTGCCAGCAGCTTAGGACAGGGAGGTGTGACTGAAGCTTTCTTT. Its protein product is CASSLGQGGVTEAFF. This chain uses TRBV7-8 with TRBJ1-1; 7 bases line up with TRBD1. Germline values: CDR1 SGHVS, CDR2 FQNEAQ. This CDR3 comprises 15 residues. The V gene end was trimmed by 1 base and the J gene end by 5 bases; junction bases not matched to a gene: 7.

The CDR3: CASSPSGVGEQFF. In nucleotides, the CDR3 is TGTGCCAGCAGCCCAAGCGGGGTCGGGGAGCAGTTCTTC. V gene TRBV9 combines with J gene TRBJ2-1; TRBD2 aligns across 7 bases. The CDR3 runs 13 residues. Germline V CDR1 and CDR2: SGDLS, YYNGEE. V shed 4 bases and J 10 bases; nucleotides not matched to a gene: 8.